The entry below describes one T cell receptor (beta chain). The data belong to a study of shared clonotypes between healthy human individuals. All the donors were Caucasian adults who lived in Nashville, Tennessee. The CDR3 has 10 residues. CDR1 is DFQATT and CDR2 is SNEGSKA in the germline V gene (reference sequence). The V end lost 6 bases, the J end lost 6 bases, and 6 bases lay between the germline ends. TCRdb's copy holds only in-frame clones and misses some; the assay was immunoSEQ multiplex PCR. Of approximately 1.5 million clones listed, around 98% are singletons. The sequencing sample was made of naive CD4+ T cells sorted from blood. Subset denoted: CD45RA+ positively selected. The TCR comes from a man aged 25-45 years in good health. The chain carries TRBV20-1 and TRBJ1-5, with D uncertain. The CDR3 is CSAGIQPQHF. The CDR3 DNA sequence: TGCAGTGCGGGAATTCAGCCCCAGCATTTT.